This T cell receptor beta chain comes out of a study of human T cells and chemical hapten exposure. Study-wide background: In the sensitization step, 2% DPC was placed on approximately 2 cm by approximately 2 cm of upper inner arm skin. Variability of per-sample TCR yields stemmed mainly from small differences in pooled library volume.

As for time point: patch test 1, 2 weeks after DPC sensitization. The sample's treatment: therapeutic diphenylcyclopropenone sensitization with weekly scalp DPC. Blood was collected ahead of every patch test applied. Total RNA came from unfractionated whole blood. In TCRdb, the RACE reads were re-called with MiXCR into one record per CDR3 protein. The table lists 95,000 or so distinct CDR3 sequences, about 10% of them singletons. The CDR3 is 18 amino acids. Between the trimmed V and J ends, which lost 6 bases and 0 bases, there was a span of 20 bases. Germline CDR1 reads MNHEY; CDR2 reads SVGAGI. V and J are TRBV6-5 and TRBJ1-4, with D unclear. This clonotype originated in a man aged 35 to 55 with alopecia areata. Some clones in this sample may be carry-over from other donors' samples. The sequenced sample was whole blood, obtained in connection with sensitization to the hapten diphenylcyclopropenone (DPC). The CDR3 nucleotides read TGTGCCAGCAGGAGGTGGGGAAGCGAAACCCCAACTAATGAAAAACTGTTTTTT. This sequence encodes CASRRWGSETPTNEKLFF.